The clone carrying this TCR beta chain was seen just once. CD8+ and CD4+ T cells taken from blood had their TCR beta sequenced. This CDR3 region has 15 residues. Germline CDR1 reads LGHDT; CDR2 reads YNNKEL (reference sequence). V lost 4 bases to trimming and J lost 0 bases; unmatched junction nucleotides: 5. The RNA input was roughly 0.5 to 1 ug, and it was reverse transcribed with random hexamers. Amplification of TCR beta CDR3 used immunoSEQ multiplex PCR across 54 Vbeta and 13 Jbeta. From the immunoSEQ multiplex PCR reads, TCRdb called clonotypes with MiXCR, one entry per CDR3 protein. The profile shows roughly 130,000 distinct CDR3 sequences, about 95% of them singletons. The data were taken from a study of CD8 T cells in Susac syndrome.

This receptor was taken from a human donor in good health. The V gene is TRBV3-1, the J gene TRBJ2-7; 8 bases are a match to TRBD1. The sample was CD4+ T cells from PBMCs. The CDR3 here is CASSLSTGGSYEQYF. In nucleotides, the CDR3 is TGTGCCAGCAGCCTCTCAACAGGGGGCTCCTACGAGCAGTACTTC.